The 3 T cell receptor beta chains presented below share a single source sample, sequenced in a study of shared clonotypes between healthy human individuals. TCRdb keeps only in-frame clones here, not all; method: immunoSEQ multiplex PCR. This table has 400,000 to 550,000 clones, around three quarters appearing once. Sequenced input: PBMCs. These receptors were obtained from a woman aged 40 to 55 in good health. Some clones in this sample may be carry-over from other donors' samples.

The chain carries TRBV6-4 and TRBJ2-1; 7 bases fit TRBD2. Germline assignment: CDR1 MRHNA and CDR2 SNTAGT. With V trimmed by 1 base and J by 6 bases, 3 bases remained unmatched. The CDR3 length is 14 residues. The CDR3 sequence is CASSDWDYSNEQFF. The CDR3 DNA reads as TGTGCCAGCAGTGACTGGGACTATTCCAATGAGCAGTTCTTC.

The genes are TRBV5-1 and TRBJ1-5, with a possible D match to TRBD1 (6 bases). From germline, CDR1 is SGHRS and CDR2 YFSETQ. The ends were cut back, 4 bases at V and 2 bases at J, with 16 bases in the middle. The CDR3 has 16 residues. This chain's CDR3 is CASSTRTDERNQPQHF. The CDR3, as DNA: TGCGCCAGCAGCACCCGGACAGACGAACGCAATCAGCCCCAGCATTTT.

Points on this clone: Other DNA sequences in this specimen translate into the identical CDR3. This chain uses TRBV28 with TRBJ2-2; the D is unclear. Germline assignment: CDR1 MDHEN and CDR2 SYDVKM. The CDR3 length is 12 residues. Trimming stripped 6 bases from V and 0 bases from J, with 2 bases between. CDR3 residues: CASSSNTGELFF. In DNA form, the CDR3 reads TGTGCCAGCAGCTCGAACACCGGGGAGCTGTTTTTT.